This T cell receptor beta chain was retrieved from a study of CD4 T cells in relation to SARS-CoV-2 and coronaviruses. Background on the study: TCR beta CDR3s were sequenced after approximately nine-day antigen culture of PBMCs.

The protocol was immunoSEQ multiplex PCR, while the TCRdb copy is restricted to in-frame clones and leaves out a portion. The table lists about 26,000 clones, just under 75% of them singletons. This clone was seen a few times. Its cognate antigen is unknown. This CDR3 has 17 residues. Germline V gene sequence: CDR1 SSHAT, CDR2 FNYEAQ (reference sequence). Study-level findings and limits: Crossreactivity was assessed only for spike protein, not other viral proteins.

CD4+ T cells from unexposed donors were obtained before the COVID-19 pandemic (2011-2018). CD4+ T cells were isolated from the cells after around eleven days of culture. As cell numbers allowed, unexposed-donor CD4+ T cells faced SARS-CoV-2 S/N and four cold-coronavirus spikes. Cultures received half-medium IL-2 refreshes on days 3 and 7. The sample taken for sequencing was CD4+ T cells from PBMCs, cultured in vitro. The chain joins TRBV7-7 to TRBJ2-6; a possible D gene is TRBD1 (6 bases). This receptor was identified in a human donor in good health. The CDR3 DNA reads TGTGCTATCATTAGCAACAGGGAAAGCTCTGGGGCCAACGTCCTGACTTTC. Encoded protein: CAIISNRESSGANVLTF.